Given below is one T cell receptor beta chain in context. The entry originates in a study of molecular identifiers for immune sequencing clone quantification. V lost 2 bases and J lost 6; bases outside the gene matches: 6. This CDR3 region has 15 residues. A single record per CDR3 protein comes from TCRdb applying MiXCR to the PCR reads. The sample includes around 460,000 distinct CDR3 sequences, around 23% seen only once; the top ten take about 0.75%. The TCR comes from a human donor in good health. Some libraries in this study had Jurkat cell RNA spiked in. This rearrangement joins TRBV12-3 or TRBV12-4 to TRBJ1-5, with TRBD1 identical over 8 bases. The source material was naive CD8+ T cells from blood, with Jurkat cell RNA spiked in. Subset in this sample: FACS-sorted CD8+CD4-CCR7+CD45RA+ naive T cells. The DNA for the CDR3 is TGTGCCAGCAGTTTATCCGGACAGGGCGGTCAGCCCCAGCATTTT. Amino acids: CASSLSGQGGQPQHF.